This entry lists 14 T cell receptor beta chains sequenced from one sample in a study of shared clonotypes between healthy human individuals. The repertoire was sequenced with immunoSEQ multiplex PCR; TCRdb's copy has only in-frame clones and lacks some. Of under 2,500,000 clones in the sample, more than 90% were seen once. Sequencing was carried out using naive CD4+ T cells sorted from blood. The sample's subset: CD45RA+ positively selected. All receptors derive from a man in his late teens or twenties in good health.

The chain is built from TRBV5-1 and TRBJ1-6; D is undetermined. Germline assignment: CDR1 SGHRS and CDR2 YFSETQ. Trimming pared 3 bases from V and 3 bases from J, leaving 10 bases between. The CDR3 covers 15 residues. The CDR3 DNA sequence: TGCGCCAGCAGCTCTTCAGACCTCTATAATTCACCCCTCCACTTT. Translating it yields CASSSSDLYNSPLHF.

The sample holds one count of this clone. The chain carries TRBV19 and TRBJ2-7; TRBD1 or TRBD2 may be the D gene (5 bases each). The CDR3 runs 14 residues. V shed 6 bases and J shed 2 bases, with 14 bases lying between them. Per germline, CDR1 LNHDA and CDR2 SQIVND (reference sequence). CDR3 DNA sequence: TGTGCCAGTAGCACAGCCGGGACCGCCTACGAGCAGTACTTC. Translated: CASSTAGTAYEQYF.

On this clone itself: The same CDR3 arises from other DNA sequences in this sample as well. The chain combines TRBV5-1 with TRBJ2-3; D possibly uses TRBD1 or TRBD2 (5 bases each). The V and J ends lost 4 bases and 1 base respectively, with 7 bases between them. Germline CDR1 is SGHRS and CDR2 is YFSETQ. This CDR3 is built from 13 residues. CDR3 nucleotide sequence: TGCGCCAGCAGCGGGGGAGGCACAGATACGCAGTATTTT. As protein: CASSGGGTDTQYF.

On this clone: This sample includes further DNA sequences coding for the same CDR3. This chain links TRBV19 with TRBJ1-6; D is unresolved. Germline CDR1 reads LNHDA; CDR2 reads SQIVND (reference sequence). CDR3 length equals 13 residues. V lost 1 base and J 8 bases, leaving 6 bases between the germline ends. In DNA, the CDR3 is TGTGCCAGTAGTATAGGGGGAGATTCACCCCTCCACTTT. Its translation is CASSIGGDSPLHF.

This chain joins TRBV6-5 and TRBJ1-1; 7 nucleotides match TRBD1. Germline loops: CDR1 MNHEY, CDR2 SVGAGI. V shed 6 bases, J shed 0 bases, and the junction held 7 bases outside the gene matches. This CDR3 has 15 amino acids. The CDR3 DNA reads TGTGCCAGCAGAAGGGACAGCTTGATGAACACTGAAGCTTTCTTT. Amino acids: CASRRDSLMNTEAFF.

V gene TRBV7-2 combines with J gene TRBJ2-5; D is undetermined. This CDR3 has 14 amino acids. With 2 bases removed from V and 1 base from J, the gap between germline ends came to 8 bases. The germline V gene encodes CDR1 SGHTA and CDR2 FQGNSA. The CDR3: CASSLRWAQETQYF. The CDR3 region has the DNA TGTGCCAGCAGCTTACGCTGGGCCCAAGAGACCCAGTACTTC.

This chain links TRBV30 with TRBJ2-3; 9 bases match TRBD2. The CDR3 spans 14 residues. Germline loops: CDR1 GTSNPN, CDR2 SVGIG (reference sequence). The junction had 12 bases not matched to a gene; V was cut back by 3 bases and J by 11 bases. In nucleotides, the CDR3 is TGTGCCTGGAGGGCTAGCGGGAAAAGGGTAGGGCAGTATTTT. Translation: CAWRASGKRVGQYF.

The CDR3 DNA sequence: TGTGCCAGCAGCTTGAGTATGGCTCAGCCCCAGCATTTT. Its protein is CASSLSMAQPQHF. The chain uses TRBV5-5 and TRBJ1-5, with D hard to call. The CDR3 runs to 13 residues. Germline V gives CDR1 SGHKS, CDR2 YYEKEE (reference sequence). V gave up 1 base and J gave up 6 bases, with 8 bases separating them.

Only a few counts were recorded for this clone. The genes are TRBV19 and TRBJ2-7; D ambiguous. Per the germline V gene, CDR1 is LNHDA and CDR2 is SQIVND (reference sequence). The CDR3 has 13 amino acids. V lost 3 bases and J lost 2, with 8 bases in between. CDR3 loop: CASSMGPPYEQYF. In nucleotides, the CDR3 is TGTGCCAGTAGTATGGGCCCCCCCTACGAGCAGTACTTC.

This clone was seen only once. The sample has other DNA sequences that encode this CDR3 too. This chain connects TRBV11-2 to TRBJ2-5; unclear D gene. This CDR3 is built from 9 residues. The germline V gene encodes CDR1 SGHAT and CDR2 FQNNGV. V shed 8 bases and J shed 5 bases, with 3 bases lying between them. CDR3 nucleotides: TGTGCCAGCGGGGAGACCCAGTACTTC. It codes for CASGETQYF.

Here the CDR3 DNA reads TGTGCCAGCAGCTTAGAATACACCATATATTTT. Translation: CASSLEYTIYF. The V and J genes are TRBV11-2 and TRBJ1-3; D unresolved. Germline V gene sequence: CDR1 SGHAT, CDR2 FQNNGV. The CDR3 has 11 amino acids. V dropped 0 bases and J dropped 8 bases, with 2 bases sitting between them.

The chain employs TRBV7-9 and TRBJ2-5; D may be TRBD2 (6 bases). The germline CDR1 and CDR2 sequences are SEHNR and FQNEAQ (reference sequence). The V end lost 2 bases, the J end lost 3 bases, and 10 bases lay between the germline ends. The CDR3 covers 14 residues. CDR3 sequence (DNA): TGTGCCAGCAGCTTAAGGAGGGATAAAGAGACCCAGTACTTC. It yields the protein CASSLRRDKETQYF.

The chain joins TRBV11-2 to TRBJ1-5; 9 bases fit TRBD1. The CDR3 runs 15 residues. After removal of 5 bases from V and 6 bases from J, the junction contained 8 bases not matched to a gene. Germline V CDR1 and CDR2: SGHAT, FQNNGV. In nucleotides, the CDR3 is TGTGCCAGCAGCGTCCGGGACAGGGCTGGTCAGCCCCAGCATTTT. This codes for CASSVRDRAGQPQHF.

The DNA of the CDR3 is TGTGCCAGCAGCTTAAACCTAGCGGGGGGCCGATTCTACGAGCAGTACTTC. Its translation: CASSLNLAGGRFYEQYF. This chain uses TRBV11-2 with TRBJ2-7, with 11 positions matching TRBD2. There are 17 residues in the CDR3. Trimming removed 2 bases from V and 3 bases from J; junction bases left unmatched: 9. Germline CDR1 is SGHAT and CDR2 is FQNNGV. Looking up the rest from reference TRBV11-2 and TRBJ2-7 gives the full variable domain: EAGVAQSPRYKIIEKRQSVAFWCNPISGHATLYWYQQILGQGPKLLIQFQNNGVVDDSQLPKDRFSAERLKGVDSTLKIQPAKLEDSAVYLCASSLNLAGGRFYEQYFGPGTRLTVT.